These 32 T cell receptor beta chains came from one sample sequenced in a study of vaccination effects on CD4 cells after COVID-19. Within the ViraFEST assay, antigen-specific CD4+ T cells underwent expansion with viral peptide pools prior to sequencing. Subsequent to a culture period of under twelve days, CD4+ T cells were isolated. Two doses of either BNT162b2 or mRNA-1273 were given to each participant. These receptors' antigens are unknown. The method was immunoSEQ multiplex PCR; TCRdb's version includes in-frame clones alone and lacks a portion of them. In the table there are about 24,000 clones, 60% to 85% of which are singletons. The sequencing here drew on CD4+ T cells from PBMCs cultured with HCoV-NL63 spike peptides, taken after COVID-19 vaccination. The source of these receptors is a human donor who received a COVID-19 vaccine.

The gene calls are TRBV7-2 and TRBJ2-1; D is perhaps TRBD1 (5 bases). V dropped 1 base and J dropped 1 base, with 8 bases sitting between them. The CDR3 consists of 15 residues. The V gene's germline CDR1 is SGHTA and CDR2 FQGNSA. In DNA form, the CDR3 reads TGTGCCAGCAGCTTAGAGAAGGGGTCCTACAATGAGCAGTTCTTC. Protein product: CASSLEKGSYNEQFF.

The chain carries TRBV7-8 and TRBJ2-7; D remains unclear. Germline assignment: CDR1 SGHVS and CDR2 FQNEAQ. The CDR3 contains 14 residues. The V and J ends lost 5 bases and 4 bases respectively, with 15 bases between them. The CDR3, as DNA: TGTGCCAGCAGCCCGAGGACGGAGACTTACGAGCAGTACTTC. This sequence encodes CASSPRTETYEQYF.

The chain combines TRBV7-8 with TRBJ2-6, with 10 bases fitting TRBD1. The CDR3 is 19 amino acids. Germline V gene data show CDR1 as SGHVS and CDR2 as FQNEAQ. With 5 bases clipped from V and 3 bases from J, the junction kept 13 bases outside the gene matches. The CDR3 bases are TGTGCCAGCAGCCCCCGACGGGACAGGGGCCTAAGTGGGGCCAACGTCCTGACTTTC. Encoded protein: CASSPRRDRGLSGANVLTF. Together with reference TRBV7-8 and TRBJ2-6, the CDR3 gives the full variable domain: GAGVSQSPRYKVAKRGQDVALRCDPISGHVSLFWYQQALGQGPEFLTYFQNEAQLDKSGLPSDRFFAERPEGSVSTLKIQRTQQEDSAVYLCASSPRRDRGLSGANVLTFGAGSRLTVL.

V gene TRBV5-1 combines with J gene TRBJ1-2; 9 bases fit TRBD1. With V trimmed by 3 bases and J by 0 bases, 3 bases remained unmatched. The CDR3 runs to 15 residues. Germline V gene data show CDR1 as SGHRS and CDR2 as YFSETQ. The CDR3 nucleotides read TGCGCCAGCAGCTCTCGACAGGGGGCTAACTATGGCTACACCTTC. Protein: CASSSRQGANYGYTF.

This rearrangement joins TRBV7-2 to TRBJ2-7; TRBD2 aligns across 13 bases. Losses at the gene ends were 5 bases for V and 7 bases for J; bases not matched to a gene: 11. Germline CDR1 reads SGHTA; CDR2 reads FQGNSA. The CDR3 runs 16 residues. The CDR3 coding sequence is TGTGCCAGCAGCCCCGGACTAGCGGGAGCTCAGGTTGAGCAGTACTTC. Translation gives CASSPGLAGAQVEQYF.

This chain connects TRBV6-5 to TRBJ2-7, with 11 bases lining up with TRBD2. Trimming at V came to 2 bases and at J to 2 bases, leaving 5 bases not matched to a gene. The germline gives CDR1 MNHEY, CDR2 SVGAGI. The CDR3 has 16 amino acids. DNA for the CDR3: TGTGCCAGCAGTTACCGGGGGACTAGCGGTACCTACGAGCAGTACTTC. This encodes CASSYRGTSGTYEQYF.

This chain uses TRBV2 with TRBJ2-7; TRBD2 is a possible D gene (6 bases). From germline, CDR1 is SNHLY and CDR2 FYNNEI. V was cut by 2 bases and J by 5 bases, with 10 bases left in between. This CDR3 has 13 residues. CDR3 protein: CASSEFGGDEQYF. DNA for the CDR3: TGTGCCAGCAGTGAATTTGGAGGGGACGAGCAGTACTTC. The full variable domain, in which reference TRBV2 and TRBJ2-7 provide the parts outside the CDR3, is EPEVTQTPSHQVTQMGQEVILRCVPISNHLYFYWYRQILGQKVEFLVSFYNNEISEKSEIFDDQFSVERPDGSNFTLKIRSTKLEDSAMYFCASSEFGGDEQYFGPGTRLTVT.

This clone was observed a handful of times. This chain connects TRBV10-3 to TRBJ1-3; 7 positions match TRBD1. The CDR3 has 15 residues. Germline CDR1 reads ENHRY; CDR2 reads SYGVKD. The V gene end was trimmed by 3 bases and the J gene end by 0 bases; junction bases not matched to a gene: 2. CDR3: CAISEPGGSGNTIYF. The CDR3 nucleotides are TGTGCCATCAGTGAACCAGGGGGCTCTGGAAACACCATATATTTT.

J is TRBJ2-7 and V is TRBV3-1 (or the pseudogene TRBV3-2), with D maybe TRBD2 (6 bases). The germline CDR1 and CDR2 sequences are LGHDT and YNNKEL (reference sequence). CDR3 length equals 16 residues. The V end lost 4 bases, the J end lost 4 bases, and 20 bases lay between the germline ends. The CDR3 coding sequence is TGTGCCAGCAGCCGACGGGGGAGCACAGTCACTTACGAGCAGTACTTC. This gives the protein CASSRRGSTVTYEQYF.

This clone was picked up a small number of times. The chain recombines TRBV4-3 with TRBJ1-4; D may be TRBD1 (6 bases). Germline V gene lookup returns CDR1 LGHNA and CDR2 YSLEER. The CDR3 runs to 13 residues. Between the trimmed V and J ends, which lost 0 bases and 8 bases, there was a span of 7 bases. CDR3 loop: CASSQDRGEKLFF. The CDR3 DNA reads TGCGCCAGCAGCCAAGATAGGGGGGAAAAACTGTTTTTT.

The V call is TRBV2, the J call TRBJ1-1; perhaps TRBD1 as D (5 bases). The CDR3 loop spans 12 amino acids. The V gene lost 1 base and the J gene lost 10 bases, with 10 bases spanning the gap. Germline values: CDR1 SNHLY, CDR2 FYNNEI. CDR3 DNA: TGTGCCAGCAGTGAAGGGGGCCGGGCAGCTTTCTTT. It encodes CASSEGGRAAFF.

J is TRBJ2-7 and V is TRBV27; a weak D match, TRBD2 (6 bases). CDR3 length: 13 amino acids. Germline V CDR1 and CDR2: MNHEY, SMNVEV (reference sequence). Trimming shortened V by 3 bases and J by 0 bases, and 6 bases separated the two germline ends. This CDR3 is CASSLGGSYEQYF. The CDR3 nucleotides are TGTGCCAGCAGTTTGGGGGGCTCCTACGAGCAGTACTTC.

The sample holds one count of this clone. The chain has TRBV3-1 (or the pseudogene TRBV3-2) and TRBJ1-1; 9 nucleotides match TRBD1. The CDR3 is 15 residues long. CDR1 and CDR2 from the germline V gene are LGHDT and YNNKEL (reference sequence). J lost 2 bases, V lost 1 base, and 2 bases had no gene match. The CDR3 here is CASSQGDRVNTEAFF. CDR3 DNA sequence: TGTGCCAGCAGCCAAGGGGACAGGGTCAACACTGAAGCTTTCTTT.

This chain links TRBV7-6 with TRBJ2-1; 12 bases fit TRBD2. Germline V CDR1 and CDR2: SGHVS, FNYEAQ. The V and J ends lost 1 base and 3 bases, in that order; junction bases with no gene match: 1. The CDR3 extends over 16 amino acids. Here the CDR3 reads CASSLETSGSYNEQFF. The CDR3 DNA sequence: TGTGCCAGCAGCTTAGAGACTAGCGGGAGCTACAATGAGCAGTTCTTC. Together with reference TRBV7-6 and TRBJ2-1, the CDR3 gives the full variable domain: GAGVSQSPRYKVTKRGQDVALRCDPISGHVSLYWYRQALGQGPEFLTYFNYEAQQDKSGLPNDRFSAERPEGSISTLTIQRTEQRDSAMYRCASSLETSGSYNEQFFGPGTRLTVL.

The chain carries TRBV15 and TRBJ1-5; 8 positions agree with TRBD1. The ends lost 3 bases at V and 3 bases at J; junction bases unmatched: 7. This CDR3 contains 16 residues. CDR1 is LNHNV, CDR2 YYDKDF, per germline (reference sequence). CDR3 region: CATSSADRGPNQPQHF. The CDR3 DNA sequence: TGTGCCACCAGCAGTGCTGACAGGGGCCCCAATCAGCCCCAGCATTTT.

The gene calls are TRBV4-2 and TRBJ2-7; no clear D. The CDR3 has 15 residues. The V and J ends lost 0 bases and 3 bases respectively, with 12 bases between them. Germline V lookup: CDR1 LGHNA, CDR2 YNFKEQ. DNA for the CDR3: TGTGCCAGCAGCCAAGAGACCTCATCAAACTACGAGCAGTACTTC. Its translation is CASSQETSSNYEQYF.

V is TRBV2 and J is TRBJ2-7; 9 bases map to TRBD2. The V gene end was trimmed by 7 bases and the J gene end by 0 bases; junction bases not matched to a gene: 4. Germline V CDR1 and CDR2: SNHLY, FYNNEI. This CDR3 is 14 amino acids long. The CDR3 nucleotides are TGTGCCAGCAAGGGTAGCGGGGGCTCCTACGAGCAGTACTTC. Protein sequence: CASKGSGGSYEQYF.

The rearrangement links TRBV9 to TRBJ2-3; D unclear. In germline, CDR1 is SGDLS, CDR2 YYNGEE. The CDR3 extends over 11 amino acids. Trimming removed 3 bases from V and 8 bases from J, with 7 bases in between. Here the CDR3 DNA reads TGTGCCAGCAGCGCGCCAGGTACGCAGTATTTT. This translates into CASSAPGTQYF.

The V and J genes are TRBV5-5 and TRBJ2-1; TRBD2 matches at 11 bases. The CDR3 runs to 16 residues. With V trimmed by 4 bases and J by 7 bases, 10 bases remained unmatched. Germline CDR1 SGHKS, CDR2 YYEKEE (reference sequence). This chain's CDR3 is CASSGVLAGVRNEQFF. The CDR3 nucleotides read TGTGCCAGCAGCGGGGTACTAGCGGGAGTAAGGAATGAGCAGTTCTTC. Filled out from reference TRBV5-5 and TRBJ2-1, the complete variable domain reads DAGVTQSPTHLIKTRGQQVTLRCSPISGHKSVSWYQQVLGQGPQFIFQYYEKEERGRGNFPDRFSARQFPNYSSELNVNALLLGDSALYLCASSGVLAGVRNEQFFGPGTRLTVL.

CDR3 residues: CASSQVVSANNEQFF. In DNA, the CDR3 is TGCGCCAGCAGCCAAGTAGTGTCGGCTAACAATGAGCAGTTCTTC. The V gene is TRBV4-3, the J gene TRBJ2-1; D gene uncertain. The germline V gene has CDR1 LGHNA and CDR2 YSLEER. V lost 1 base to trimming and J lost 5 bases, with 12 bases between them. The CDR3 is made up of 15 amino acids.

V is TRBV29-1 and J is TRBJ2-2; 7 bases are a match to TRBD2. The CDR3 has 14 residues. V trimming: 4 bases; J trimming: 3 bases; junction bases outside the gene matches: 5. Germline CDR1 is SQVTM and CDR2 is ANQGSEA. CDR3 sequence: CSVGEGTYTGELFF. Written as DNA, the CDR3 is TGCAGCGTTGGGGAGGGGACTTACACCGGGGAGCTGTTTTTT.

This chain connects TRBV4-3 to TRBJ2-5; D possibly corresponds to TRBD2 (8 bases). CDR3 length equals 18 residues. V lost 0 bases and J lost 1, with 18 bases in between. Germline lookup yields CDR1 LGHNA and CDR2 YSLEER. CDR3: CASSQDREGARVQETQYF. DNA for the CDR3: TGCGCCAGCAGCCAAGATCGGGAGGGGGCGCGGGTCCAAGAGACCCAGTACTTC.

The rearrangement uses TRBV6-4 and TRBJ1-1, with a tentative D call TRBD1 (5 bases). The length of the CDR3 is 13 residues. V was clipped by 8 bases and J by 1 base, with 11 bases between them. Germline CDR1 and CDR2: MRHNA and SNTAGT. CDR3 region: CASRGTENTEAFF. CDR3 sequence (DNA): TGTGCCAGCCGGGGGACCGAGAACACTGAAGCTTTCTTT.

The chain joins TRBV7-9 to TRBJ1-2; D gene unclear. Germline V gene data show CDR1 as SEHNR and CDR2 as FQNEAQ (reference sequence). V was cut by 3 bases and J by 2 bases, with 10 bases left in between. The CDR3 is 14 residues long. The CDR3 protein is CASSLAGLNYGYTF. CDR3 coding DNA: TGTGCCAGCAGCTTGGCAGGCCTCAACTATGGCTACACCTTC.

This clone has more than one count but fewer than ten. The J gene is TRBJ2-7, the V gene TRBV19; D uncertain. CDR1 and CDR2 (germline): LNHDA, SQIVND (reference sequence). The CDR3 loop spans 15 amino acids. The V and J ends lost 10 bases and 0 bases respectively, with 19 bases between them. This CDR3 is CATRPSVAHSYEQYF. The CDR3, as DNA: TGTGCCACCCGACCCTCAGTGGCCCACTCCTACGAGCAGTACTTC.

CDR3 sequence reads: CATSANTENTEAFF. The CDR3 DNA reads TGTGCCACCAGTGCGAATACAGAGAACACTGAAGCTTTCTTT. The chain recombines TRBV24-1 with TRBJ1-1; the D is unclear. The CDR3 totals 14 residues. Germline V lookup: CDR1 KGHDR, CDR2 SFDVKD. V lost 5 bases to trimming and J lost 1 base, with 10 bases between them.

The CDR3 nucleotides are TGTGCCAGCTCACCTTATTGGGACTTTCGACGGGTCAACACTGAAGCTTTCTTT. Translated: CASSPYWDFRRVNTEAFF. The chain couples TRBV18 to TRBJ1-1; weak D call: TRBD1 (5 bases). Germline assignment: CDR1 KGHSH and CDR2 LQKENI. The CDR3 covers 18 residues. Trimming removed 3 bases at V and 2 bases at J, with 22 bases between.

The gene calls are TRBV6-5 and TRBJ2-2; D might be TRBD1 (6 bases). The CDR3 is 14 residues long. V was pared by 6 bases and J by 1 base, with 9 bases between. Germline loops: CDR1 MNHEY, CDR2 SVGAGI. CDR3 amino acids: CASSGTLNTGELFF. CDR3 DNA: TGTGCCAGCAGCGGGACATTGAACACCGGGGAGCTGTTTTTT.

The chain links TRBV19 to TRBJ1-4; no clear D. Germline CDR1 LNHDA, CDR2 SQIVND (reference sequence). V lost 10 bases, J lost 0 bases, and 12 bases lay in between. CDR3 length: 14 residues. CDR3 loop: CATTLTPTNEKLFF. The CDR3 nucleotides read TGTGCCACCACACTAACCCCAACTAATGAAAAACTGTTTTTT.

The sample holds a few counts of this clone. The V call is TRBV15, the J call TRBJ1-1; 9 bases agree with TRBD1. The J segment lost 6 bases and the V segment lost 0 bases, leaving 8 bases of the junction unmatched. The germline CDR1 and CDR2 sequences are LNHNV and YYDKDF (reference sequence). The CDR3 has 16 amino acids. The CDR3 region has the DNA TGTGCCACCAGCAGAGATAGGGGGTGGACAGGGGCTGAAGCTTTCTTT. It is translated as CATSRDRGWTGAEAFF.

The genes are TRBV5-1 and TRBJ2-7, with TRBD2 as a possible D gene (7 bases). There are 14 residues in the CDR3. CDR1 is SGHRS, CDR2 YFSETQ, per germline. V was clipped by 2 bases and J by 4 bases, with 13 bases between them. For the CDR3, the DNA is TGCGCCAGCAGCTTTGGGGGGGGGCTGTACGAGCAGTACTTC. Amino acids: CASSFGGGLYEQYF.

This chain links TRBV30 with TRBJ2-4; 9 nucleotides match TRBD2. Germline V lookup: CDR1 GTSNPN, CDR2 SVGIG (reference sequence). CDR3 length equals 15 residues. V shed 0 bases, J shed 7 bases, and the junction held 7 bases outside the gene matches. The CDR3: CAWSVLAGGPNIQYF. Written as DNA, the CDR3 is TGTGCCTGGAGTGTCCTGGCGGGGGGGCCGAACATTCAGTACTTC.